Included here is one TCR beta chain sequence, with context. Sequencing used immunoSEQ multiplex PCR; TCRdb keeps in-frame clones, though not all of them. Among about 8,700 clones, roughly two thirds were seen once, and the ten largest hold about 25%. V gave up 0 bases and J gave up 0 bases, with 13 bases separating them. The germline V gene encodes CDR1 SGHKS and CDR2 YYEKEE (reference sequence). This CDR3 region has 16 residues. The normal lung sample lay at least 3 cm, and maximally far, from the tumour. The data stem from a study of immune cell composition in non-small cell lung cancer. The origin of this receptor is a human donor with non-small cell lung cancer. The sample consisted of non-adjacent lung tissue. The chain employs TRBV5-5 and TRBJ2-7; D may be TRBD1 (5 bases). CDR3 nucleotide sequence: TGTGCCAGCAGCTTGGCTGGGGCTACCAGCTCCTACGAGCAGTACTTC. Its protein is CASSLAGATSSYEQYF. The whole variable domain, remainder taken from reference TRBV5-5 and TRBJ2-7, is DAGVTQSPTHLIKTRGQQVTLRCSPISGHKSVSWYQQVLGQGPQFIFQYYEKEERGRGNFPDRFSARQFPNYSSELNVNALLLGDSALYLCASSLAGATSSYEQYFGPGTRLTVT.